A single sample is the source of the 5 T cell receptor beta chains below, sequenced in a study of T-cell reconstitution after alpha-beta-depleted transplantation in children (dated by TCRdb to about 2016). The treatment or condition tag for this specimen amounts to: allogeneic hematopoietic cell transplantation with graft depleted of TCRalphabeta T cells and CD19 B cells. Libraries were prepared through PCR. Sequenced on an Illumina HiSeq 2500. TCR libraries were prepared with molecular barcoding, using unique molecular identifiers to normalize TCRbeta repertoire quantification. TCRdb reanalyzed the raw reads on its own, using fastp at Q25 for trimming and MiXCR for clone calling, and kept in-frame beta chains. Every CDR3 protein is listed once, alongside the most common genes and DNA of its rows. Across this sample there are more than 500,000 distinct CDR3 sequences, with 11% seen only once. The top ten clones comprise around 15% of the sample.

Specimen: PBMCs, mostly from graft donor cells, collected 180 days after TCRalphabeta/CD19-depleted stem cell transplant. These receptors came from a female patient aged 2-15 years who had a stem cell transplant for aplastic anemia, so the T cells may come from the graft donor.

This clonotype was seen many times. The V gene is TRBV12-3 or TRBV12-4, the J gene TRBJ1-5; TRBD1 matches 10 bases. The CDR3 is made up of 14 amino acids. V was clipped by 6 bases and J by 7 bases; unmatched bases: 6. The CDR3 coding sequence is TGTGCCAGCAGACTTGACAGGGGGCAACAGCCCCAGCATTTT. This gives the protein CASRLDRGQQPQHF.

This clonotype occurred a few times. The chain's CDR3 is CASSKKGSPSSYNEQFF. Here the CDR3 DNA reads TGTGCCAGCAGCAAAAAGGGATCCCCTAGCTCCTACAATGAGCAGTTCTTC. The gene calls are TRBV7-8 and TRBJ2-1; D remains ambiguous. CDR1 and CDR2 (germline): SGHVS, FQNEAQ. The CDR3 totals 17 residues. V was clipped by 5 bases and J by 0 bases, with 17 bases between them.

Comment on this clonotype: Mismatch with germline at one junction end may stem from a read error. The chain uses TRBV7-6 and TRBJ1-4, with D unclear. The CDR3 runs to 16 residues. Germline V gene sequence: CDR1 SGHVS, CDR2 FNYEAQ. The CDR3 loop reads CASSLVRYGGNGKLFF. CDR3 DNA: TGTGCCAGCAGCTTAGTTCGTTACGGCGGGAATGGAAAACTGTTTTTT.

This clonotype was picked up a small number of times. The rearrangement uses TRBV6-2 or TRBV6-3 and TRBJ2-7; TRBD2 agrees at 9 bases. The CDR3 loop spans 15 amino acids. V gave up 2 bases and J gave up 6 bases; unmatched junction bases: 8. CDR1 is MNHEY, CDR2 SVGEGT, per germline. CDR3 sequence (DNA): TGTGCCAGCAGTTACGGCGGGGGACTAGCTGGCGAGCAGTACGTC. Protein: CASSYGGGLAGEQYV.

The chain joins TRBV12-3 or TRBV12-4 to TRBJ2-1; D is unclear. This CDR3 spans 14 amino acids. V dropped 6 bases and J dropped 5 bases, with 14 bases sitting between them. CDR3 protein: CASSPGWPDNEQFF. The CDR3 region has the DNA TGTGCCAGCAGCCCTGGGTGGCCCGACAATGAGCAGTTCTTC.